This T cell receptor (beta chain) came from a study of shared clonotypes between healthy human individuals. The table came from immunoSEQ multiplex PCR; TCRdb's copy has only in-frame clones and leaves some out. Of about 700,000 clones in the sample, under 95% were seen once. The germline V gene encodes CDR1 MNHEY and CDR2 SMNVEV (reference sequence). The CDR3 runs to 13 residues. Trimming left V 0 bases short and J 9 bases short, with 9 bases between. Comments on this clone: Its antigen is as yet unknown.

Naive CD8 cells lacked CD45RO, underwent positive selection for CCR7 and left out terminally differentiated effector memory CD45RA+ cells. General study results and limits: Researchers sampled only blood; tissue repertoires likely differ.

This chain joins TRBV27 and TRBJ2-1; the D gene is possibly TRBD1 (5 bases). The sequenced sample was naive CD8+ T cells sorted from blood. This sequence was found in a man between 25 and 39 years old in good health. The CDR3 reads CASSLSPGLEQFF. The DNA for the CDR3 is TGTGCCAGCAGTTTATCGCCAGGGCTTGAGCAGTTCTTC.